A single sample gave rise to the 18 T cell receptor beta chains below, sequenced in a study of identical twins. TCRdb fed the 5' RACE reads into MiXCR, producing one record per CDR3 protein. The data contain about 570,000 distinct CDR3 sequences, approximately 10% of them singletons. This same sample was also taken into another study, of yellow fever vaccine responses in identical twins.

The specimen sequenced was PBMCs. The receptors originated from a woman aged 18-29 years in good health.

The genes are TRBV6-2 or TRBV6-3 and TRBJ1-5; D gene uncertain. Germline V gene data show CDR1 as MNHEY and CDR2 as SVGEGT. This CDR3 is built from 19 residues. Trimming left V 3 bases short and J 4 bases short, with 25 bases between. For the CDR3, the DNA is TGTGCCAGCAGTTATAGTCGAACAGAGAAGGCGGCGGGGAATCAGCCCCAGCATTTT. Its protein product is CASSYSRTEKAAGNQPQHF.

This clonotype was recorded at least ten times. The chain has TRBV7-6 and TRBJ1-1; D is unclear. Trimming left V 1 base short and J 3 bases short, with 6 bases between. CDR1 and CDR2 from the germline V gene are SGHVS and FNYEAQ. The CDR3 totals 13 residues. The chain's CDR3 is CASSLDPDTEAFF. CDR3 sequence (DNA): TGTGCCAGCAGCTTAGATCCGGACACTGAAGCTTTCTTT.

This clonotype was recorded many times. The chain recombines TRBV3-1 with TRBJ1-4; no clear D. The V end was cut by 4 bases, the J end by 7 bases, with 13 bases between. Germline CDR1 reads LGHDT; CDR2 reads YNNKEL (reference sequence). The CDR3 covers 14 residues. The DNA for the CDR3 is TGTGCCAGCAGCCTAATGGGCGGAGCTGAAAAACTGTTTTTT. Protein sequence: CASSLMGGAEKLFF.

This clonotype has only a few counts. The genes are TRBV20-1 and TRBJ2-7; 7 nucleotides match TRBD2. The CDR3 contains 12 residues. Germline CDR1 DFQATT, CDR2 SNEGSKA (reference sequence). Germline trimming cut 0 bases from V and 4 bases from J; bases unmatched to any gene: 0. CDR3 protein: CSAREAGYEQYF. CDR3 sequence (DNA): TGCAGTGCTAGAGAAGCGGGATACGAGCAGTACTTC.

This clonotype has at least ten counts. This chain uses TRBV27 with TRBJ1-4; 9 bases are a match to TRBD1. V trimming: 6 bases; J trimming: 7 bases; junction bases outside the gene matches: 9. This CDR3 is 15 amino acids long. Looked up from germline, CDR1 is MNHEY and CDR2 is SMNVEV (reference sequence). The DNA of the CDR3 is TGTGCCAGCAGCTACAGGGGGCGGGTGCTTGAAAAACTGTTTTTT. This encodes CASSYRGRVLEKLFF.

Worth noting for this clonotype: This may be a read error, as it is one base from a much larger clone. The DNA of the CDR3 is TGTACCAGCAGCGTGAGCGGGAATTCCTACAATGAGCAGTTCTTC. Protein: CTSSVSGNSYNEQFF. V is TRBV9 and J is TRBJ2-1; 7 nucleotides match TRBD2. The CDR3 runs 15 residues. Germline CDR1 SGDLS, CDR2 YYNGEE.

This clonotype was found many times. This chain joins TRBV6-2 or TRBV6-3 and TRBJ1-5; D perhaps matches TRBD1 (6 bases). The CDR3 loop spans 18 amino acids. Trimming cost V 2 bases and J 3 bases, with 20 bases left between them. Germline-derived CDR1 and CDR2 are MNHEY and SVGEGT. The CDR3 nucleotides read TGTGCCAGCAGTTACAGAGGGCGGCAGGGGTCCTACAATCAGCCCCAGCATTTT. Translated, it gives CASSYRGRQGSYNQPQHF.

In nucleotides, the CDR3 is TGTGCCAGTAGTCTCTCGCCAGGGAGCTCCTACGAGCAGTACTTC. Residues: CASSLSPGSSYEQYF. The J gene is TRBJ2-7, the V gene TRBV19, with D possibly called TRBD1 or TRBD2 (5 bases each). CDR1 is LNHDA, CDR2 SQIVND, per germline (reference sequence). V was pared by 5 bases and J by 0 bases, with 14 bases between. The CDR3 runs 15 residues.

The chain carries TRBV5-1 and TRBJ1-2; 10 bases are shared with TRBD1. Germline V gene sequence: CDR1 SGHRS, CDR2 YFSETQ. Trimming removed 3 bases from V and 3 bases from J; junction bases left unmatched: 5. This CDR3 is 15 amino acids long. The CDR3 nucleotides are TGCGCCAGCAGCTCCCGGGACAGGGGCGACTATGGCTACACCTTC. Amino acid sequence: CASSSRDRGDYGYTF.

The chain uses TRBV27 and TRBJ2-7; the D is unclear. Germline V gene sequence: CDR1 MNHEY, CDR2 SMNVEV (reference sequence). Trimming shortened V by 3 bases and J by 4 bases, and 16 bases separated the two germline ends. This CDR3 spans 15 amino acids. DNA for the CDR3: TGTGCCAGCAGTTTTATTCCCAAGGCCGAATACGAGCAGTACTTC. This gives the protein CASSFIPKAEYEQYF.

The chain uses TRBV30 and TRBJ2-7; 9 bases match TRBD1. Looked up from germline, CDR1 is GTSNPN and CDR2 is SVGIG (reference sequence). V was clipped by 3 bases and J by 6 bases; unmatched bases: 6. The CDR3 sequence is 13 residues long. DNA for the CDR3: TGTGCCTGGAGCACAGGGGGCCCAACCGAGCAGTACTTC. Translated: CAWSTGGPTEQYF.

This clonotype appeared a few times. The CDR3 region is CATSPGTPNTGELFF. Written as DNA, the CDR3 is TGTGCCACCAGCCCCGGGACACCGAACACCGGGGAGCTGTTTTTT. This chain connects TRBV24-1 to TRBJ2-2; weak D call: TRBD1 (6 bases). From germline, CDR1 is KGHDR and CDR2 SFDVKD. This CDR3 spans 15 amino acids. Trimming shortened V by 7 bases and J by 0 bases, and 11 bases separated the two germline ends.

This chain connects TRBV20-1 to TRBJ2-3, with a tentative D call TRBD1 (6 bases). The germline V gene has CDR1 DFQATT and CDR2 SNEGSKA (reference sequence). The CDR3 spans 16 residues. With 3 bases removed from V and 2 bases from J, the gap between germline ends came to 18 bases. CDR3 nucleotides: TGCAGTGCTAGCTATTTACAGGGAGTCAACACAGATACGCAGTATTTT. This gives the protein CSASYLQGVNTDTQYF.

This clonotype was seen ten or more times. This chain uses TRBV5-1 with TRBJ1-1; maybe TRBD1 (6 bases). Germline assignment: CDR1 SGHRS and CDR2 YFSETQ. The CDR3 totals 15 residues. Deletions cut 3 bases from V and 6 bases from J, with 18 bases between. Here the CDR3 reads CASSSTGTIPSEAFF. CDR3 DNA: TGCGCCAGCAGCTCAACCGGGACAATCCCATCTGAAGCTTTCTTT.

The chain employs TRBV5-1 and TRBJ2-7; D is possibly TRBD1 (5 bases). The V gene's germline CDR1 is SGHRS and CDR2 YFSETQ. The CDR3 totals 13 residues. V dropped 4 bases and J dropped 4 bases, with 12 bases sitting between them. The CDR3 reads CASSRGLGYEQYF. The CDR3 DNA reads TGCGCCAGCAGCAGGGGTCTGGGATACGAGCAGTACTTC. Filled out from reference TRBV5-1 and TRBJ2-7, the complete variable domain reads KAGVTQTPRYLIKTRGQQVTLSCSPISGHRSVSWYQQTPGQGLQFLFEYFSETQRNKGNFPGRFSGRQFSNSRSEMNVSTLELGDSALYLCASSRGLGYEQYFGPGTRLTVT.

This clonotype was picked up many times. The CDR3 DNA sequence: TGTGCCAGCAGCTCGCCAGCTAGCAGTTACACCGGGGAGCTGTTTTTT. Its translation is CASSSPASSYTGELFF. This chain uses TRBV7-9 with TRBJ2-2; the D gene is possibly TRBD2 (5 bases). The CDR3 contains 16 residues. Trimming stripped 4 bases from V and 3 bases from J, with 15 bases between. Germline CDR1 is SEHNR and CDR2 is FQNEAQ (reference sequence).

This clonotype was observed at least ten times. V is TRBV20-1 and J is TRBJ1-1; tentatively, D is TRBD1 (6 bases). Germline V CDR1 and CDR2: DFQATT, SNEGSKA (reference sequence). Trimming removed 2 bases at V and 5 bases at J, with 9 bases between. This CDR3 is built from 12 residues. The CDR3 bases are TGCAGTGCTAGACAGGGGAGGACTGAAGCTTTCTTT. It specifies CSARQGRTEAFF.

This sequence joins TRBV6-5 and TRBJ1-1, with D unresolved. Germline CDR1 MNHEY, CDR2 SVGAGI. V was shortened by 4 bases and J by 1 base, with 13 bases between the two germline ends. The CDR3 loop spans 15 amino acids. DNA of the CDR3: TGTGCCAGCAGTTCCAGCATTCCTCCGAACACTGAAGCTTTCTTT. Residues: CASSSSIPPNTEAFF.